The rows below give T cell receptor beta chains drawn from one sample of a study of CD8 T cells in ankylosing spondylitis. MiXCR, applied by TCRdb to the 5' RACE reads, yields one record per CDR3 protein. The sample consists of some 800,000 distinct CDR3 sequences, 12% of them appearing once. The specimen was blood, either unsorted or a sorted T cell fraction (not recorded which). The receptors originated from a male donor with ankylosing spondylitis. Both conserved end residues are part of each CDR3. The D gene is left open where the match is weak. Clone size is given for some rows only: seen once, a few or many times, or a class if the clone is expanded.

>TRBV7-2|TRBD1|TRBJ2-3|-
CASSSYWGQGTDTQYF
TGTGCCAGCAGCTCCTACTGGGGACAGGGGACAGATACGCAGTATTTT
>TRBV7-6|-|TRBJ2-1|few
CASSLTGSPLAYNEQFF
TGTGCCAGCAGCCTGACAGGTAGCCCCCTAGCCTACAATGAGCAGTTCTTC
>TRBV7-9|-|TRBJ2-6|-
CASPGSQESPGANVLTF
TGTGCCAGCCCGGGCAGCCAGGAGAGCCCTGGGGCCAACGTCCTGACTTTC
>TRBV20-1|-|TRBJ1-1|many
CSAMNTEAFF
TGCAGCGCCATGAACACTGAAGCTTTCTTT
>TRBV7-9|-|TRBJ2-6|-
CASSLGVQASGANVLTF
TGTGCCAGCAGCTTAGGAGTACAGGCCTCTGGGGCCAACGTCCTGACTTTC
>TRBV18|TRBD1|TRBJ2-3|-
CASSGGQGVGDTQYF
TGTGCCAGCTCAGGCGGACAGGGAGTGGGGGATACGCAGTATTTT
>TRBV27|-|TRBJ1-4|-
CASSFVDSRKLFF
TGTGCCAGCAGTTTCGTGGACAGCCGAAAACTGTTTTTT
>TRBV7-9|-|TRBJ1-3|-
CASSPGRGNTIYF
TGTGCCAGCAGCCCGGGTCGCGGAAACACCATATATTTT
>TRBV5-6|-|TRBJ2-3|-
CASSLFGQTSTDTQYF
TGTGCCAGCAGCTTGTTTGGACAGACAAGCACAGATACGCAGTATTTT
>TRBV29-1|-|TRBJ1-4|many
CSAVGEDEKLFF
TGCAGCGCGGTAGGGGAGGATGAAAAACTGTTTTTT
>TRBV20-1|-|TRBJ2-5|-
CSASDVFQETQYF
TGCAGTGCTAGCGATGTTTTCCAAGAGACCCAGTACTTC
>TRBV29-1|-|TRBJ2-7|many
CSVERVGSYEQYF
TGCAGCGTTGAGAGAGTGGGGTCCTACGAGCAGTACTTC
>TRBV20-1|TRBD1|TRBJ2-6|-
CSAATRGRNVLTF
TGCAGTGCTGCAACTAGGGGGCGTAACGTCCTGACTTTC
>TRBV20-1|-|TRBJ2-3|-
CSAREQGPDTQYF
TGCAGTGCTAGAGAACAGGGCCCAGATACGCAGTATTTT